A single T cell receptor (beta chain) is shown here with its context. This clonotype came up many times. Its target antigen remains unknown. No base qualities exist here, and no much larger clone lies one base off it. The germline V gene gives CDR1 as MNHEY and CDR2 as SVGEGT. V drops 0 bases and J drops 4 bases, leaving 6 bases in between. Inclusive of the bounding cysteine and phenylalanine, the CDR3 is 13 residues long. Only the CDR3 region is kept as DNA, spanning 39 bases read in frame from base 1. These data come from a study of Graves' ophthalmopathy and Graves' hyperthyroidism listed by TCRdb under 2018. Describing the broader study: Peripheral blood was collected at initial diagnosis, before any treatment. The study used TCR beta repertoire signatures to distinguish Graves' ophthalmopathy from Graves' hyperthyroidism and to predict progression to ophthalmopathy. In total, over 130 blood samples were TCR-sequenced: approximately 42 ophthalmopathy, some 80 hyperthyroidism and about 17 hyperthyroidism-to-ophthalmopathy patients. To explore V-J signatures that separate ophthalmopathy from hyperthyroidism, a discovery set of more than 95 patients was enrolled, consisting of 43 with ophthalmopathy and under 65 with stable hyperthyroidism. For independent validation, a separate cohort was made up of 18 to 20 hyperthyroidism patients plus 17 patients who later progressed from hyperthyroidism to ophthalmopathy. T-cell repertoires of thyroid tissue and blood were compared in five or six hyperthyroidism patients. Once sampling was done, hyperthyroidism patients were given methimazole at a starting dose of 30 mg daily, while ophthalmopathy patients were given high-dose intravenous methylprednisolone. The 100 or so discovery patients were divided at random into training and test sets in a 7:3 ratio.

Hyperthyroidism was considered stable if no progression to ophthalmopathy occurred within 18 months of follow-up. The hyperthyroidism patients were 18 to 65 years old and newly diagnosed, with a disease duration of less than 2 months. Anyone with other autoimmune diseases, uncontrolled infections, pregnancy or lactation was excluded from the study. Diagnosis relied on clinical symptoms, serum thyroxine, TRAb, thyroid ultrasound and orbital computed tomography. Using Ficoll-Paque density gradient centrifugation, PBMCs were isolated from about 9.4 ml of fresh peripheral blood. Total RNA was extracted using Trizol reagent, and RNA quality was checked on an Agilent 2100 Bioanalyzer. TCR beta CDR3 regions were amplified from RNA transcripts for repertoire sequencing. The first round of RT-PCR was done with HTBI primers and the Qiagen OneStep RT-PCR kit, and was followed by a second round of multiplex PCR, then size selection and purification. The libraries underwent paired-end sequencing with 100 bp reads on an Illumina HiSeq2000. Per the original workflow: SOAPnuke was used for read processing, and reads with adapters, uncalled bases, a mean Phred below 15, or no exact constant-primer or identifier match were discarded. High-quality paired reads were merged with COPE v1.2.5. Each unique nucleotide sequence was treated as a clonotype, and MiTCR v1.1 was used to align the clonotypes to the IMGT TRB V, D and J references. The analysis was limited to V-J combinations with a frequency above 0.0001, which together covered about 99% of repertoires. A TCR clonal expansion and chaos score per V-J combination was defined as the ratio of F50 clonal expansion to chaos observed in the TCRdist matrix. Features were reduced by Welch's t-statistics and random forest to over ten V-J combinations, which fed a naive Bayes classifier. The similarity between thyroid and blood repertoires was quantified using the Morisita-Horn index. The raw public data were reprocessed by TCRdb itself: fastp quality trimming at Q25, MiXCR clonotype calling, in-frame beta chains only. Duplicate CDR3 protein sequences are folded into a single record with the most common DNA and genes. The authors' filters were not applied to this entry. For this sample the table gives 350,000 to 400,000 distinct CDR3 sequences, of which over 15% were detected only once. 5.5% to 7% of the sample goes to the ten largest clones.

Findings and caveats that apply to the study as a whole: No statistical method was used to predetermine the sample size, and group allocation was not hidden from the investigators. In validation, the model predicted ophthalmopathy progression with 70.59% sensitivity and around 72% specificity; roughly 12 predicted patients were CT-confirmed with GO in a median of approximately 6.5 months. In cross-validation, the 13-signature model distinguished ophthalmopathy from stable hyperthyroidism with approximately 90% sensitivity and 81.08% specificity, while in the test set the corresponding values were roughly 80% and 75%. Among expanded thyroid clonotypes with frequency above 0.001, most also showed up in blood, which suggests that blood repertoires may reflect the thyroid immune response.

The clonotype was recovered from a woman between 18 and 29 years old with stable Graves' hyperthyroidism. Donor details come from another sample of the same person, matched by shared clones. The V and J genes are TRBV6-2 or TRBV6-3 and TRBJ1-2, with no D gene named confidently. Material for sequencing was peripheral blood. In nucleotides, the sequence is TGTGCCAGCAGTTACTCCGCCTCCTATGGCTACACCTTC. The encoded protein is CASSYSASYGYTF.